The clone carrying this T cell receptor beta chain was recorded at least ten times. The cDNA was generated by 5'RACE with 10-nucleotide random UMIs. TCRdb itself ran the 5' RACE reads through MiXCR, one entry per CDR3 protein. The sample includes 25,000 to 30,000 distinct CDR3 sequences, less than 8.5% of them seen just once. CDR3 length: 16 amino acids. Trimming removed 1 base from V and 0 bases from J, with 13 bases in between. The germline CDR1 and CDR2 sequences are SGHTA and FQGNSA. These data belong to a study of neurological immune-mediated disorders. Material: PBMCs. The receptor's source is a woman between 50 and 59 years old in good health. The chain couples TRBV7-2 to TRBJ2-7, with D possibly matching TRBD2 (5 bases). CDR3 region: CASSLGASSGSYEQYF. CDR3 DNA sequence: TGTGCCAGCAGCTTAGGGGCGTCCAGCGGCTCCTACGAGCAGTACTTC.